Below, 30 T cell receptor beta chains from the same sample are listed, as sequenced in a study of Tregs in tolerant kidney transplant recipients. Assay: immunoSEQ multiplex PCR; the TCRdb copy retains only in-frame clones and omits some. The sample data list over 45,000 clones. The material sequenced was CD4+ T cells from blood, taken before the transplant. The source is a human donor who received a combined kidney and bone marrow transplant.

In the case of this clone: The read ends 3 residues early relative to the CDR3; the germline J gene fills the gap. V usage is TRBV10-3 and J usage is TRBJ1-2; 9 nucleotides align to TRBD1. The CDR3 covers 16 residues. Germline trimming cut 4 bases from V and 1 base from J; bases unmatched to any gene: 7. From germline, CDR1 is ENHRY and CDR2 SYGVKD. This CDR3 reads CAISAQGALNNYGYTF. Incomplete CDR3 DNA: TGTGCCATCAGTGCACAGGGGGCCTTGAATAACTATGGC.

On this clone itself: The read ends 3 residues before the CDR3 terminus; that terminus is restored from the germline J gene. The rearrangement links TRBV5-1 to TRBJ1-1; no clear D. The length of the CDR3 is 17 residues. Germline V lookup: CDR1 SGHRS, CDR2 YFSETQ. V was pared by 0 bases and J by 0 bases, with 15 bases between. CDR3 in amino acids: CASSLAAEAVVNTEAFF. The part of the CDR3 DNA that was read is TGCGCCAGCAGCTTGGCCGCGGAGGCTGTGGTGAACACTGAA.

Notes on this clone: The read ends 3 residues shy of where the CDR3 ends; the end is completed using the germline J gene. The rearrangement joins TRBV18 to TRBJ2-1, with D hard to call. Trimming removed 6 bases at V and 0 bases at J, with 12 bases between. CDR3 length equals 15 residues. Germline CDR1 KGHSH, CDR2 LQKENI. Incomplete CDR3 DNA: TGTGCCAGCTCGCCTACAGAAAGCTCCTACAATGAG. Its protein is CASSPTESSYNE. The full-length CDR3 reads as CASSPTESSYNEQFF.

Of note for this clone: Read sequence stops 3 residues before the CDR3 end, and the germline J gene provides the missing end. The chain joins TRBV29-1 to TRBJ1-4; 8 nucleotides agree with TRBD1. This CDR3 region has 15 residues. Germline CDR1 reads SQVTM; CDR2 reads ANQGSEA. With V trimmed by 7 bases and J by 5 bases, 12 bases remained unmatched. The sequenced part of the CDR3 DNA is TGCAGCGCTTGTCCCGGGACAGGTAGCAATGAAAAA. Its protein is CSACPGTGSNEK. The whole CDR3 reads CSACPGTGSNEKLFF.

Concerning this clone itself: The CDR3 extends 3 residues past the end of the read, so its final part is completed from the germline J gene. This sequence joins TRBV18 and TRBJ2-5; a possible D gene is TRBD1 (6 bases). The germline gives CDR1 KGHSH, CDR2 LQKENI. V shed 3 bases and J shed 1 base, with 12 bases lying between them. The CDR3 sequence is 15 residues long. The CDR3 DNA, read in part, is TGTGCCAGCTCACCCCCCGGGACATCCCAAGAGACC. This encodes CASSPPGTSQET. The full CDR3 sequence reads CASSPPGTSQETQYF.

Notes on this clone: The observed sequence ends 3 residues before the CDR3 terminus, with the missing tail filled in from the germline J gene. The rearrangement joins TRBV5-6 to TRBJ2-1, with a tentative D call TRBD1 (6 bases). The length of the CDR3 is 13 residues. Looked up from germline, CDR1 is SGHDT and CDR2 is YYEEEE. V dropped 4 bases and J dropped 3 bases, with 8 bases sitting between them. CDR3 amino acids: CASSLRGYNEQFF. CDR3 DNA, as far as it was read: TGTGCCAGCAGCCTCAGGGGCTACAATGAG.

Comment on this clone: The CDR3 extends 3 residues past the end of the read, so its final part is completed from the germline J gene. The rearrangement links TRBV10-3 to TRBJ1-1, with 8 bases aligning to TRBD1. Germline CDR1 and CDR2: ENHRY and SYGVKD. This CDR3 contains 12 residues. CDR3 bases read: TGTGCCATCAGTGAGCGGACAGGGGAA. Protein product: CAISERTGE. The entire CDR3 sequence reads CAISERTGEAFF.

In regard to this clone: The read ends 3 residues before the CDR3 terminus; that terminus is restored from the germline J gene. The chain carries TRBV5-5 and TRBJ2-7, with 7 bases that match TRBD2. After removal of 0 bases from V and 3 bases from J, the junction contained 6 bases not matched to a gene. Germline-derived CDR1 and CDR2 are SGHKS and YYEKEE (reference sequence). The CDR3 is made up of 15 amino acids. CDR3: CASSLGGEGYYEQYF. The DNA read from the CDR3 is TGTGCCAGCAGCTTGGGGGGGGAGGGGTACTACGAG.

As regards this clone: Coverage ceases 3 residues before the CDR3 finishes, and the germline J gene fills in the end. V is TRBV19 and J is TRBJ2-7, with 8 nucleotides matching TRBD1. V shed 2 bases and J 3 bases; nucleotides not matched to a gene: 9. Germline V gene data show CDR1 as LNHDA and CDR2 as SQIVND (reference sequence). The CDR3 spans 16 residues. The DNA read from the CDR3 is TGTGCCAGTAGTATAAGGTGGGACAGGTTGAACTACGAG. This translates into CASSIRWDRLNYE. The whole CDR3 protein reads CASSIRWDRLNYEQYF. Full variable domain (missing parts from reference TRBV19 and TRBJ2-7): DGGITQSPKYLFRKEGQNVTLSCEQNLNHDAMYWYRQDPGQGLRLIYYSQIVNDFQKGDIAEGYSVSREKKESFPLTVTSAQKNPTAFYLCASSIRWDRLNYEQYFGPGTRLTVT.

The CDR3 loop reads CASSGPSGGRGGDTQYF. CDR3 bases read: TGTGCCAGCAGTGGTCCTAGCGGGGGACGGGGAGGAGATACG. The rearrangement links TRBV2 to TRBJ2-3; 10 positions agree with TRBD2. Sequencing ends 3 residues short of the CDR3 end; the germline J gene provides the rest. The CDR3 consists of 17 residues. From germline, CDR1 is SNHLY and CDR2 FYNNEI. The junction had 12 bases not matched to a gene; V was cut back by 4 bases and J by 5 bases.

With respect to this clone: The read falls 3 residues short of the CDR3 end, and the missing part is taken from the germline J gene. This chain uses TRBV5-1 with TRBJ2-7; maybe TRBD2 (6 bases). Looked up from germline, CDR1 is SGHRS and CDR2 is YFSETQ. The V end was cut by 0 bases, the J end by 0 bases, with 13 bases between. The CDR3 consists of 16 residues. The CDR3 bases that were read are TGCGCCAGCAGCTTGGGAGTTAGCGGATACTCCTACGAG. As protein: CASSLGVSGYSYE. The entire CDR3 sequence reads CASSLGVSGYSYEQYF.

Details on this clone: The junction departs from the called germline gene at one end, perhaps through a read error. The read ends 3 residues early relative to the CDR3; the germline J gene fills the gap. The genes are TRBV4-2 and TRBJ2-5; no firm D call. The CDR3 sequence is 14 residues long. Germline V lookup: CDR1 LGHNA, CDR2 YNFKEQ. The CDR3 region is CASSQDSRRETQYF. The CDR3 bases that were read are TGCGCCAGCAGCCAAGATAGTCGCCGAGAGACC.

Of note for this clone: With the read ending 3 residues before the CDR3 end, the germline J gene is used to fill in that end. V is TRBV2 and J is TRBJ2-1, with 10 bases matching TRBD1. This CDR3 is 15 amino acids long. The J segment lost 1 base and the V segment lost 6 bases, leaving 3 bases of the junction unmatched. Germline V gene lookup returns CDR1 SNHLY and CDR2 FYNNEI. The CDR3 DNA, read in part, is TGTGCCAGCAGGGGGGACAGGGGATCCTACAATGAG. Amino acids: CASRGDRGSYNE. From start to end, the CDR3 is CASRGDRGSYNEQFF.

A remark on this clone: The read stops 3 residues short of the end of the CDR3; the missing end is completed from the germline J gene. This sequence joins TRBV19 and TRBJ2-7, with 8 bases fitting TRBD2. J lost 6 bases, V lost 5 bases, and 12 bases had no gene match. The CDR3 consists of 15 residues. Germline assignment: CDR1 LNHDA and CDR2 SQIVND (reference sequence). This CDR3 reads CASSGSGTRGSEQYF. The part of the CDR3 DNA that was read is TGTGCCAGTAGTGGCTCTGGGACTAGGGGTAGCGAG.

About this clone itself: Sequencing ends 3 residues short of the CDR3 end; the germline J gene provides the rest. The rearrangement uses TRBV20-1 and TRBJ2-3, with D tentatively TRBD1 (5 bases). Germline CDR1 and CDR2: DFQATT and SNEGSKA (reference sequence). The V gene lost 5 bases and the J gene lost 1 base, with 16 bases spanning the gap. CDR3 size: 15 residues. The CDR3 protein is CSAPTAQGGTDTQYF. CDR3 DNA, as far as it was read: TGCAGTGCTCCGACAGCCCAGGGTGGCACAGATACG.

Note on this clone: With the read ending 3 residues before the CDR3 end, the germline J gene is used to fill in that end. The J gene is TRBJ2-2, the V gene TRBV11-2; TRBD2 is a possible D gene (5 bases). The CDR3 consists of 15 residues. The V end was cut by 5 bases, the J end by 2 bases, with 12 bases between. The germline V gene has CDR1 SGHAT and CDR2 FQNNGV. The CDR3 region is CASSRSTSNTGELFF. CDR3 DNA (partial): TGTGCCAGCAGCCGAAGTACTAGTAACACCGGGGAG. Drawing the rest from reference TRBV11-2 and TRBJ2-2, the complete variable domain is EAGVAQSPRYKIIEKRQSVAFWCNPISGHATLYWYQQILGQGPKLLIQFQNNGVVDDSQLPKDRFSAERLKGVDSTLKIQPAKLEDSAVYLCASSRSTSNTGELFFGEGSRLTVL.

Worth noting for this clone: The read ends 3 residues early relative to the CDR3; the germline J gene fills the gap. The chain carries TRBV7-2 and TRBJ2-7; D may be TRBD1 (6 bases). Germline CDR1 SGHTA, CDR2 FQGNSA. V was trimmed by 5 bases and J by 2 bases, leaving 16 bases between them. The CDR3 has 15 amino acids. Here the CDR3 reads CASSPRHGTTYEQYF. CDR3 DNA (partial): TGTGCCAGCAGCCCCCGCCACGGGACAACCTACGAG.

With regard to this clone: The read gets to within 3 residues of the CDR3 end, and the germline J gene fills in the rest. The gene calls are TRBV6-2 or TRBV6-3 and TRBJ2-7; 14 nucleotides align to TRBD2. This CDR3 contains 15 residues. CDR1 and CDR2 from the germline V gene are MNHEY and SVGEGT. Unmatched junction bases numbered 5, after V lost 6 bases and J lost 4 bases. The CDR3 here is CASRTGTSGRYEQYF. The sequenced part of the CDR3 DNA is TGTGCCAGCAGAACAGGGACTAGCGGGAGATACGAG.

On this clone itself: With the read ending 3 residues before the CDR3 end, the germline J gene is used to fill in that end. The chain employs TRBV2 and TRBJ2-3; TRBD1 matches at 7 bases. Germline CDR1 is SNHLY and CDR2 is FYNNEI. This CDR3 is 14 amino acids long. V shed 6 bases, J shed 2 bases, and the junction held 5 bases outside the gene matches. CDR3 bases read: TGTGCCAGCAGCCCACAGGGGCTCACAGATACG. This gives the protein CASSPQGLTDT. The whole CDR3 region reads CASSPQGLTDTQYF.

On this clone: The CDR3 end is not reached by the read, which stops 3 residues before it; the germline J gene fills it in. The chain employs TRBV18 and TRBJ2-4, with 7 bases fitting TRBD1. Germline CDR1 is KGHSH and CDR2 is LQKENI. The CDR3 totals 14 residues. This CDR3 reads CASSSGQVYPNQYF. The covered CDR3 bases are TGTGCCAGCTCATCCGGACAGGTGTATCCGAAT. Using reference TRBV18 and TRBJ2-4 for the parts outside the CDR3, the full variable domain is NAGVMQNPRHLVRRRGQEARLRCSPMKGHSHVYWYRQLPEEGLKFMVYLQKENIIDESGMPKERFSAEFPKEGPSILRIQQVVRGDSAAYFCASSSGQVYPNQYFGAGTRLSVL.

In regard to this clone: The read gets to within 3 residues of the CDR3 end, and the germline J gene fills in the rest. The genes are TRBV18 and TRBJ1-1; D not certain. CDR1 and CDR2 (germline): KGHSH, LQKENI. Trimming cost V 1 base and J 1 base, with 10 bases left between them. This CDR3 is 15 amino acids long. CDR3 sequence: CASSPLPTPNTEAFF. The sequenced CDR3 bases are TGTGCCAGCTCACCACTACCGACACCGAACACTGAA.

On this clone: The DNA ends 3 residues before the CDR3 does, and the rest of the CDR3 is filled in from the germline J gene. The chain carries TRBV18 and TRBJ2-1; D remains unclear. The CDR3 totals 18 residues. Trimming pared 2 bases from V and 6 bases from J, leaving 23 bases between. Germline lookup yields CDR1 KGHSH and CDR2 LQKENI. CDR3 DNA (partial): TGTGCCAGCTCACCAAACGAAGCCGCACTACGCTCACGCAATGAG. This translates into CASSPNEAALRSRNE. The entire CDR3 protein reads CASSPNEAALRSRNEQFF.

About this clone: The read ends 3 residues early relative to the CDR3; the germline J gene fills the gap. This chain joins TRBV30 and TRBJ2-5; D is unresolved. Germline CDR1 reads GTSNPN; CDR2 reads SVGIG (reference sequence). This CDR3 comprises 11 residues. V lost 2 bases and J 3 bases, leaving 4 bases between the germline ends. The DNA read from the CDR3 is TGTGCCTGGAGTATTAAAGAGACC. Translating it yields CAWSIKET. The whole CDR3 sequence is CAWSIKETQYF. Using reference TRBV30 and TRBJ2-5 for the parts outside the CDR3, the full variable domain is SQTIHQWPATLVQPVGSPLSLECTVEGTSNPNLYWYRQAAGRGLQLLFYSVGIGQISSEVPQNLSASRPQDRQFILSSKKLLLSDSGFYLCAWSIKETQYFGPGTRLLVL.

In regard to this clone: The CDR3 end lies 3 residues beyond the end of the read and is filled in from the germline J gene. The rearrangement uses TRBV7-3 and TRBJ1-2; D is ambiguous. In germline, CDR1 is SGHTA, CDR2 FQGTGA. The CDR3 extends over 16 amino acids. With 1 base removed from V and 6 bases from J, the gap between germline ends came to 18 bases. The CDR3 here is CASSLKAHNSINGYTF. The CDR3 bases that were read are TGTGCCAGCAGCTTAAAAGCCCATAATTCTATAAATGGC.

Points on this clone: The CDR3 goes on 3 residues after the read ends, and that part is filled in from the germline J gene. This chain joins TRBV7-3 and TRBJ2-7; 9 bases are shared with TRBD1. Germline V gene lookup returns CDR1 SGHTA and CDR2 FQGTGA. Trimming took 5 bases from V and 4 from J; bases not matched to a gene: 12. The length of the CDR3 is 16 residues. The covered CDR3 bases are TGTGCCAGCAGCCACACCCCCGGACAGGGGCCTTACGAG. This encodes CASSHTPGQGPYE. The full CDR3 sequence reads CASSHTPGQGPYEQYF.

The chain's CDR3 is CAWTDRGKEKLFF. The CDR3 bases that were read are TGTGCCTGGACGGACAGGGGGAAAGAAAAA. The chain employs TRBV30 and TRBJ1-4; 10 bases map to TRBD1. The CDR3 goes on 3 residues after the read ends, and that part is filled in from the germline J gene. The J segment lost 8 bases and the V segment lost 4 bases, leaving 4 bases of the junction unmatched. This CDR3 has 13 residues. Germline-derived CDR1 and CDR2 are GTSNPN and SVGIG (reference sequence).

To note about this clone: The read ends 3 residues early relative to the CDR3; the germline J gene fills the gap. The rearrangement links TRBV18 to TRBJ2-3; TRBD2 aligns across 8 bases. The germline V gene has CDR1 KGHSH and CDR2 LQKENI. CDR3 length: 15 amino acids. Germline trimming cut 3 bases from V and 4 bases from J; bases unmatched to any gene: 6. Incomplete CDR3 DNA: TGTGCCAGCTCACCTCTCGGGCGGGAGGCAGATACG. Protein product: CASSPLGREADT. In full, the CDR3 is CASSPLGREADTQYF.

In the case of this clone: Read coverage stops 3 residues before the CDR3 terminus; the germline J gene supplies the remainder. This sequence joins TRBV20-1 and TRBJ1-2; TRBD1 aligns across 7 bases. The CDR3 covers 17 residues. The V gene end was trimmed by 3 bases and the J gene end by 3 bases; junction bases not matched to a gene: 16. Germline CDR1 reads DFQATT; CDR2 reads SNEGSKA (reference sequence). The CDR3 loop reads CSASIVRGYNEDYGYTF. The sequenced part of the CDR3 DNA is TGCAGTGCTAGTATCGTCAGGGGGTACAATGAAGACTATGGC.

Notes on this clone: Sequencing ends 3 residues short of the CDR3 end; the germline J gene provides the rest. J is TRBJ2-7 and V is TRBV5-1, with 11 bases lining up with TRBD2. Looked up from germline, CDR1 is SGHRS and CDR2 is YFSETQ. Unmatched junction bases numbered 5, after V lost 4 bases and J lost 2 bases. The length of the CDR3 is 15 residues. The CDR3 region is CASSPGLAEPYEQYF. The CDR3 bases that were read are TGCGCCAGCAGCCCGGGACTAGCGGAACCCTACGAG.

Remarks on this clone: The sequenced fragment ends 3 residues before the CDR3 boundary, so the rest is inferred from the germline J gene. The rearrangement joins TRBV2 to TRBJ1-3, with 8 bases fitting TRBD1. Germline lookup yields CDR1 SNHLY and CDR2 FYNNEI. Trimming removed 5 bases from V and 2 bases from J; junction bases left unmatched: 5. CDR3 length equals 15 residues. Here the CDR3 reads CASSRQGAAGNTIYF. The sequenced CDR3 bases are TGTGCCAGCAGTCGCCAGGGGGCGGCTGGAAACACC.